The rows below give T cell receptor beta chains drawn from one sample of a study of blood T cell repertoires in COVID-19. TCRdb's table, derived via immunoSEQ multiplex PCR, lists solely in-frame clones and lacks some. This table has around 260,000 clones, about nine tenths appearing once. The sequencing input was peripheral blood. These receptors originate from a middle-aged man who had recovered from COVID-19. CDR3s include the opening cysteine and the closing phenylalanine or tryptophan. A D gene is named only where the DNA matches it firmly. Clone size, where shown, is once, few, many, or a class for clones that have expanded.

TRBJ1-3 - TRBV6-5 - TGTGCCAGCAGTTACGGGGCGCGGTCTGGAAACACCATATATTTT CASSYGARSGNTIYF
TRBJ1-2 - TRBV7-8 TRBD1 TGTGCCAGCGCGACAGGGCCTCGAGTCCCCTACACCTTC CASATGPRVPYTF
TRBJ2-5 - TRBV12-3/TRBV12-4 - TGTGCCAGCAGTATCAGGGGCCAAGAGACCCAGTACTTC CASSIRGQETQYF
TRBJ1-6 - TRBV19 TRBD1 TGTGCCAGTAGTCAGACAGGGGAAAATTCACCCCTCCACTTT CASSQTGENSPLHF
TRBJ1-4 - TRBV2 - TGTGCCAGCAGTGAATGGAGCCGGGGTGAAAAACTGTTTTTT CASSEWSRGEKLFF
TRBJ2-1 few TRBV5-1 TRBD2 TGCGCCAGCAGCTTTAGGGCTAGCGGAGACAATGAGCAGTTCTTC CASSFRASGDNEQFF
TRBJ2-3 once TRBV5-4 TRBD2 TGTGCCAGCAGCTTCATCACTAGCGGGGGGGCTAGGCAGTATTTT CASSFITSGGARQYF
TRBJ1-3 - TRBV19 - TGTGCCAGTAGTATGGTCCGGGACTATTCACCCTCTGGAAACACCATATATTTT CASSMVRDYSPSGNTIYF
TRBJ2-7 - TRBV20-1 - TGCAGTGCTAGTTCTGGAGGACCTACCAGCGAGCAGTACTTC CSASSGGPTSEQYF
TRBJ1-1 few TRBV19 - TGTGCCAGTAGTCTAGATCAGAGGTACACTGAAGCTTTCTTT CASSLDQRYTEAFF
TRBJ1-1 - TRBV2 TRBD1 TGTGCCAGCAGTGGCCCAGGGGGAACCAACACTGAAGCTTTCTTT CASSGPGGTNTEAFF
TRBJ2-1 - TRBV19 TRBD2 TGTGCCAGTAGTATGCCTAGCGGGCCCCACTCCTACAATGAGCAGTTCTTC CASSMPSGPHSYNEQFF
TRBJ2-2 - TRBV2 TRBD2 TGTGCCAGCACCCTGGGCGGGAGAGCCGGGGAGCTGTTTTTT CASTLGGRAGELFF
TRBJ1-2 few TRBV10-3 TRBD1 TGTGCCATCAGTGGACAGGGGGAGTCTGGCTACACCTTC CAISGQGESGYTF
TRBJ2-3 - TRBV2 - TGTGCCAGCAGCACTAGGATATCTACGCAGTATTTT CASSTRISTQYF
TRBJ1-2 - TRBV5-1 TRBD1 TGCGCCAGCAGCTTACAGACAGGGGGCACGTATGGCTACACCTTC CASSLQTGGTYGYTF
TRBJ2-3 - TRBV9 - TGTGCCAGCAGCTCCGGGAGATCAACAGATACGCAGTATTTT CASSSGRSTDTQYF
TRBJ1-1 - TRBV5-4 - TGTGCCAGCAGCTTGGGGAGGGGACGGGTGAACACTGAAGCTTTCTTT CASSLGRGRVNTEAFF
TRBJ2-5 - TRBV19 TRBD2 TGTGCCAGTACTGGGACTAGCGGTGTGTGGGAGACCCAGTACTTC CASTGTSGVWETQYF
TRBJ2-3 - TRBV11-2 TRBD1 TGTGCCAGCAGCCCGGGACAGGGGATCGATACGCAGTATTTT CASSPGQGIDTQYF
TRBJ2-1 - TRBV19 - TGTGCCAGTACCACTTGGAATGAGCAGTTCTTC CASTTWNEQFF